This is a list of T cell receptor beta chains from one sample in a study of OX40 agonist ivuxolimab in advanced cancers. The assay was immunoSEQ multiplex PCR, and TCRdb's table has in-frame clones only and misses some. The sample lists 65,000 to 80,000 clones; roughly 90% were seen once. This specimen consisted of CD4+ or CD8+ T cells sorted from blood, obtained in a trial of the OX40 agonist ivuxolimab. The source of these receptors is an adult with an advanced solid tumor such as melanoma, head and neck, liver or kidney cancer. Each CDR3 is given without its conserved first and last residue.

>TRBJ1-3|TRBV28
ASSLRGIGNTIY
>TRBJ2-3|TRBV19
ASSIGGSLTDTQY
>TRBJ1-3|TRBV5-6
ASSLSTPSAPRSGNTIY
>TRBJ2-3|TRBV6-4
ASSRDSNTDTQY
>TRBJ1-3|TRBV7-3
ASSLNGVGADTIY
>TRBJ1-2|TRBV19
ASTPRGDNGYT
>TRBJ1-2|TRBV18
ASSTNGISGYT
>TRBJ2-3|TRBV4-3
ASSQDQGTSTDTQY
>TRBJ1-2|TRBV5-4
ASSNPSGGADGYT
>TRBJ2-7|TRBV19
ASMVSAGDYGEQY
>TRBJ2-3|TRBV2
ASRRELDTDTQY
>TRBJ1-1|TRBV9
ASSVVASTEAF
>TRBJ2-7|TRBV19
ASSRIRFTEQY
>TRBJ2-2|TRBV5-4
ASSLGANTGELF
>TRBJ1-5|TRBV4-1
ASSQDGGIGNQPQH
>TRBJ1-2|TRBV28
ASSLWGTNYGYT
>TRBJ2-7|TRBV5-4
ASSLDRGRSEQY
>TRBJ2-2|TRBV5-1
ASSRLAGAVTGELF
>TRBJ1-6|TRBV7-9
ASSLPGVENSPLH
>TRBJ2-1|TRBV11-3
ASSKARNNEQF
>TRBJ2-1|TRBV9
ASSKIPIAGTRIRDEQF
>TRBJ2-5|TRBV7-2
ASSFLGIQETQY
>TRBJ2-1|TRBV6-5
ASTQGYDHNEQF
>TRBJ2-3|TRBV7-9
ASSLTGKLDTQY
>TRBJ1-5|TRBV5-8
ASSLGGRAQPQH
>TRBJ2-2|TRBV19
ASSIGVGLGTGELF
>TRBJ2-7|TRBV7-2
AGSSGQGAIYEQY